This T cell receptor beta chain comes out of a study of shared clonotypes between healthy human individuals. Between the trimmed V and J ends, which lost 7 bases and 2 bases, there was a span of 15 bases. Germline V gives CDR1 SGHAT, CDR2 FQNNGV. The CDR3 contains 14 residues. Clones were read by immunoSEQ multiplex PCR, and TCRdb kept only the in-frame ones, dropping some. Among over 2 million clones listed, 85% to 95% were seen once. The chain links TRBV11-2 to TRBJ2-7; D gene unclear. This clonotype originated in a man in his late teens or twenties in good health. The sample comprised naive CD4+ T cells sorted from blood. Subset given: CD45RA+ positively selected. The chain's CDR3 is CASTTPGIAYEQYF. CDR3 coding DNA: TGTGCCAGCACCACTCCTGGGATTGCCTACGAGCAGTACTTC.